This record covers a single T cell receptor (beta chain). This sample was included in a study of cytomegalovirus exposure and HLA in healthy donors. Germline V gene sequence: CDR1 MNHEY, CDR2 SVGAGI. This CDR3 comprises 15 residues. V dropped 6 bases and J dropped 4; count of bases not matched to a gene: 7. In the PCR, 60 Vbeta and 13 Jbeta primers were used. Repertoires were generated with immunoSEQ multiplex PCR, while TCRdb's copy carries only in-frame clones and drops some. The sample carries 130,000 to 150,000 clones, 76% recorded once. This chain uses TRBV6-5 with TRBJ1-5, with 9 bases matching TRBD1. Sequenced material: PBMCs. The sequence came from a woman aged 40 to 49 in good health and CMV-seronegative. The CDR3 sequence is CASSLGQGINQPQHF. The CDR3 DNA reads as TGTGCCAGCAGCCTGGGACAGGGAATAAATCAGCCCCAGCATTTT.